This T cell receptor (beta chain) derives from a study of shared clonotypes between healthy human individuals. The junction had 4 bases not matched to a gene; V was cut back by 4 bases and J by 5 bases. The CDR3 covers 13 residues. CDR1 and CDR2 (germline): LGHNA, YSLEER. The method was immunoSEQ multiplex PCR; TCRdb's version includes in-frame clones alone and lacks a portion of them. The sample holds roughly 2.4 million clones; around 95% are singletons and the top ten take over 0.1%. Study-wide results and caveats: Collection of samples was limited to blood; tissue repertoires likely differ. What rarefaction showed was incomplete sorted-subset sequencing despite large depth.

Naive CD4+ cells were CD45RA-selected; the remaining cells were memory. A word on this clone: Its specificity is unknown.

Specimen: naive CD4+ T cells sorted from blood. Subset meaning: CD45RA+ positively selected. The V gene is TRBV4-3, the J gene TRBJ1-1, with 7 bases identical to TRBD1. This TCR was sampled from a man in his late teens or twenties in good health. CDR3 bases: TGCGCCAGCAGCCGGGCAGGGGGAACTGAAGCTTTCTTT. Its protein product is CASSRAGGTEAFF.